These 27 T cell receptor beta chains came from one sample sequenced in a study of blood T cells in healthy people across ages. A J-beta primer mix and a sample-barcoded 5' primer were used in a second PCR of about 7 to 11 cycles. A single record per CDR3 protein comes from TCRdb applying MiXCR to the 5' RACE reads. This sample has roughly 650,000 distinct CDR3 sequences, with less than 40% found just once. Sequenced input: blood. The receptors were gathered from a woman of 80 years or more in good health.

This clonotype turned up a few times. The CDR3 nucleotides read TGTGCCAGCAGCCAAGGTCCGCCGGATAGCCCAAGCTCCTACGAGCAGTACTTC. Its protein product is CASSQGPPDSPSSYEQYF. The chain is built from TRBV3-1 and TRBJ2-7; no clear D. The length of the CDR3 is 18 residues. Germline V gene sequence: CDR1 LGHDT, CDR2 YNNKEL (reference sequence). V lost 1 base to trimming and J lost 0 bases, with 19 bases between them.

CDR3: CASSGTGGPNYGYTF. Here the CDR3 DNA reads TGCGCCAGCAGCGGAACAGGAGGCCCTAACTATGGCTACACCTTC. The J gene is TRBJ1-2, the V gene TRBV5-1; D might be TRBD1 (5 bases). With 4 bases removed from V and 0 bases from J, the gap between germline ends came to 13 bases. Germline V gene data show CDR1 as SGHRS and CDR2 as YFSETQ. CDR3 length: 15 amino acids.

This clonotype was seen only a few times. One junction end disagrees with the germline gene, perhaps due to a read error. The V and J genes are TRBV7-3 and TRBJ2-5, with 9 bases that match TRBD1. The CDR3 loop spans 16 amino acids. Germline lookup yields CDR1 SGHTA and CDR2 FQGTGA. Written as DNA, the CDR3 is TGTGCCGGCAGCTTAGGGGACAGGGCCCTCCAAGAGACCCAGTACTTC. Its protein is CAGSLGDRALQETQYF.

For this clonotype: A much larger clone lies a single base off, so this may be a read error. The chain is built from TRBV5-1 and TRBJ1-1; D remains ambiguous. This CDR3 is built from 13 residues. Germline CDR1 reads SGHRS; CDR2 reads YFSETQ. CDR3 sequence reads: CTSRSSMNTEAFF. CDR3 coding DNA: TGCACCAGCCGGAGTAGCATGAACACTGAAGCTTTCTTT.

This clonotype has a count of ten or more. Just one base apart from a much larger clone, this may be a read error. This chain uses TRBV20-1 with TRBJ2-5; tentative D call: TRBD1 (5 bases). Trimming cost V 0 bases and J 7 bases, with 9 bases left between them. Germline CDR1 is DFQATT and CDR2 is SNEGSKA (reference sequence). This CDR3 is 12 amino acids long. The CDR3 nucleotides are TGCAGTGCTAGAGAGCCTAGGGGGACCCAGTACTTC. As protein: CSAREPRGTQYF.

This clonotype was detected many times. The chain links TRBV5-1 to TRBJ1-2; possible D gene TRBD1, 6 bases. Trimming stripped 0 bases from V and 9 bases from J, with 12 bases between. Germline CDR1 reads SGHRS; CDR2 reads YFSETQ. The CDR3 has 13 amino acids. CDR3 DNA sequence: TGCGCCAGCAGCTTGGAGCAGGACAGCCGCTACACCTTC. Its translation: CASSLEQDSRYTF.

This clonotype occurred many times. This rearrangement joins TRBV7-8 to TRBJ1-2; 9 bases align to TRBD1. J was trimmed by 4 bases and V by 3 bases; bases with no gene match: 6. CDR1 and CDR2 (germline): SGHVS, FQNEAQ. The CDR3 contains 15 residues. CDR3 bases: TGTGCCAGCAGCTTGGGTTCGGGACAGGGCTATGGCTACACCTTC. This gives the protein CASSLGSGQGYGYTF.

For this clonotype: A single base separates this from a much larger clone, so it may be a read error. The chain joins TRBV18 to TRBJ2-5, with a weak D call TRBD1 (6 bases). The V end lost 3 bases, the J end lost 11 bases, and 22 bases lay between the germline ends. From germline, CDR1 is KGHSH and CDR2 LQKENI. The CDR3 length is 15 residues. Here the CDR3 reads CASSPRKGWDNEQYF. The CDR3 DNA sequence: TGTGCCAGCTCACCGAGGAAAGGGTGGGACAATGAGCAGTACTTC.

This clonotype was seen only a few times. This rearrangement joins TRBV2 to TRBJ1-1; tentatively, D is TRBD1 (5 bases). The CDR3 consists of 15 residues. CDR1 and CDR2 from the germline V gene are SNHLY and FYNNEI. V lost 5 bases to trimming and J lost 0 bases, with 13 bases between them. CDR3 region: CASSSGRLLNTEAFF. Here the CDR3 DNA reads TGTGCCAGCAGTTCGGGACGCCTACTGAACACTGAAGCTTTCTTT. Full variable domain (missing parts from reference TRBV2 and TRBJ1-1): EPEVTQTPSHQVTQMGQEVILRCVPISNHLYFYWYRQILGQKVEFLVSFYNNEISEKSEIFDDQFSVERPDGSNFTLKIRSTKLEDSAMYFCASSSGRLLNTEAFFGQGTRLTVV.

This clonotype has at least ten counts. The V and J genes are TRBV20-1 and TRBJ2-6; D not certain. The CDR3 is 17 residues long. Trimming left V 0 bases short and J 0 bases short, with 12 bases between. Looked up from germline, CDR1 is DFQATT and CDR2 is SNEGSKA (reference sequence). The CDR3 bases are TGCAGTGCTAGAGATCCCGGACCGCTCTCTGGGGCCAACGTCCTGACTTTC. This encodes CSARDPGPLSGANVLTF.

This clonotype was found a few times. V and J are TRBV30 and TRBJ1-1; D gene uncertain. CDR1 and CDR2 from the germline V gene are GTSNPN and SVGIG (reference sequence). The CDR3 runs 12 residues. Trimming stripped 3 bases from V and 3 bases from J, with 8 bases between. The CDR3 region is CAWRRRDTEAFF. The CDR3 nucleotides are TGTGCCTGGAGGAGGCGGGACACTGAAGCTTTCTTT.

J is TRBJ2-3 and V is TRBV2, with 8 bases fitting TRBD1. The V gene's germline CDR1 is SNHLY and CDR2 FYNNEI. The CDR3 is 16 residues long. V trimming: 1 base; J trimming: 5 bases; junction bases outside the gene matches: 8. The CDR3 sequence is CASSEGAGTGEDTQYF. The CDR3 DNA reads as TGTGCCAGCAGTGAAGGGGCCGGGACAGGAGAAGATACGCAGTATTTT. The full variable domain, its missing parts supplied by reference TRBV2 and TRBJ2-3, is EPEVTQTPSHQVTQMGQEVILRCVPISNHLYFYWYRQILGQKVEFLVSFYNNEISEKSEIFDDQFSVERPDGSNFTLKIRSTKLEDSAMYFCASSEGAGTGEDTQYFGPGTRLTVL.

The V call is TRBV20-1, the J call TRBJ1-2; D not resolved. The germline CDR1 and CDR2 sequences are DFQATT and SNEGSKA (reference sequence). This CDR3 has 12 residues. The germline V and J ends were trimmed by 8 bases and 4 bases, with 14 bases remaining between them. The CDR3 spells CSPLEPTYGYTF. CDR3 DNA: TGCAGTCCTTTGGAACCGACCTATGGCTACACCTTC.

V and J are TRBV29-1 and TRBJ2-1, with 14 positions matching TRBD2. The CDR3 totals 15 residues. Per the germline V gene, CDR1 is SQVTM and CDR2 is ANQGSEA. The V gene end was trimmed by 8 bases and the J gene end by 9 bases; junction bases not matched to a gene: 12. The chain's CDR3 is CSFRKGLAGAGEQFF. The CDR3 bases are TGCAGCTTCCGAAAGGGACTAGCGGGAGCTGGTGAGCAGTTCTTC.

Concerning this clonotype itself: This likely comes from a read error, as the CDR3 has no conserved phenylalanine or tryptophan at its end. The DNA is omitted, as the CDR3 cannot be located on it reliably, and the CDR3 follows TCRdb's listing. This sequence joins TRBV12-3 or TRBV12-4 and TRBJ2-3; the tabulated D call, TRBD2, remains unverified against the DNA. Counting both end residues, the CDR3 totals 16 amino acids. The CDR3 sequence: CASSLFGRESTDAEYS.

About this clonotype itself: Relative to the germline gene, one junction end is altered; a read error may explain this. The chain is built from TRBV3-1 and TRBJ1-6; D gene ambiguous. The V gene's germline CDR1 is LGHDT and CDR2 YNNKEL (reference sequence). This CDR3 comprises 13 residues. CDR3 sequence: CTSSQELDSPLHF. In DNA, the CDR3 is TGTACCAGCAGCCAAGAGTTGGATTCACCCCTCCACTTT. Combining the CDR3 with reference TRBV3-1 and TRBJ1-6 gives the whole variable domain DTAVSQTPKYLVTQMGNDKSIKCEQNLGHDTMYWYKQDSKKFLKIMFSYNNKELIINETVPNRFSPKSPDKAHLNLHINSLELGDSAVYFCTSSQELDSPLHFGNGTRLTVT.

This clonotype was picked up many times. A single base separates this from a much larger clone, so it may be a read error. The V call is TRBV20-1, the J call TRBJ2-1, with 9 positions matching TRBD2. The CDR3 sequence is 15 residues long. CDR1 and CDR2 from the germline V gene are DFQATT and SNEGSKA (reference sequence). The V segment lost 0 bases and the J segment 6 bases; nucleotides outside the gene matches: 6. The DNA for the CDR3 is TGCAGTGCTAGAGAGGGCGGGGGGGCCCGCAATGAGCAGTTCTTC. As protein: CSAREGGGARNEQFF.

In the case of this clonotype: It may be a read error: a sequence one base away is much more abundant. The chain has TRBV6-6 and TRBJ2-4; D is possibly TRBD1 or TRBD2 (5 bases each). The J call may be mistaken, given a closer DNA end match to TRBJ2-7. The germline V gene encodes CDR1 MNHNY and CDR2 SVGAGI (reference sequence). The CDR3 has 12 residues. CDR3 sequence: CAGRDGRYEQYF. Here the CDR3 DNA reads TGTGCCGGCAGGGACGGAAGGTACGAGCAGTACTTC.

Details on this clonotype: A much larger clone sits a single nucleotide away, making a read error possible. V is TRBV15 and J is TRBJ2-1, with TRBD1 as a possible D gene (7 bases). V was pared by 0 bases and J by 9 bases, with 9 bases between. The CDR3 sequence is 13 residues long. Germline assignment: CDR1 LNHNV and CDR2 YYDKDF (reference sequence). CDR3 coding DNA: TGTGCCACCAGCAGAGATCAGGGGGGTGAGCAGTTCTTC. Translating gives CATSRDQGGEQFF.

This clonotype was counted ten times or more. The rearrangement joins TRBV20-1 to TRBJ2-7, with 9 bases matching TRBD1. V gave up 6 bases and J gave up 2 bases; unmatched junction bases: 11. The CDR3 consists of 15 residues. Germline CDR1 DFQATT, CDR2 SNEGSKA (reference sequence). The CDR3 spells CSARTGGTGTYEQYF. CDR3 sequence (DNA): TGCAGTGCGCGTACCGGAGGGACAGGGACCTACGAGCAGTACTTC.

This clonotype appeared a few times. The rearrangement uses TRBV5-5 and TRBJ1-1, with a tentative D call TRBD1 (6 bases). Per the germline V gene, CDR1 is SGHKS and CDR2 is YYEKEE (reference sequence). V lost 3 bases to trimming and J lost 0 bases, with 21 bases between them. The CDR3 has 18 amino acids. This CDR3 reads CASSSMDRYNRVNTEAFF. The CDR3 DNA reads as TGTGCCAGCAGCTCCATGGACAGATACAACCGGGTGAACACTGAAGCTTTCTTT.

J is TRBJ2-3 and V is TRBV6-6, with 7 bases identical to TRBD2. CDR3 length: 16 amino acids. The germline V gene encodes CDR1 MNHNY and CDR2 SVGAGI (reference sequence). J was trimmed by 4 bases and V by 0 bases; bases with no gene match: 7. The CDR3 sequence: CASSYSSGVRADTQYF. CDR3 bases: TGTGCCAGCAGTTACTCGAGCGGGGTGAGGGCAGATACGCAGTATTTT.

This clonotype was seen many times. The genes are TRBV7-2 and TRBJ2-4, with 10 bases identical to TRBD1. With V trimmed by 5 bases and J by 6 bases, 4 bases remained unmatched. The CDR3 runs to 14 residues. The V gene's germline CDR1 is SGHTA and CDR2 FQGNSA. CDR3 DNA sequence: TGTGCCAGCAGCACGGGACAGGGGAGAAACATTCAGTACTTC. This sequence encodes CASSTGQGRNIQYF.

The V call is TRBV5-1, the J call TRBJ1-1, with TRBD1 matching over 8 bases. Germline assignment: CDR1 SGHRS and CDR2 YFSETQ. V shed 3 bases, J shed 6 bases, and the junction held 10 bases outside the gene matches. The CDR3 sequence is 15 residues long. The DNA of the CDR3 is TGCGCCAGCAGCTCCCGGGACAGGTTATCGTCTGAAGCTTTCTTT. It is translated as CASSSRDRLSSEAFF. Full variable domain (missing parts from reference TRBV5-1 and TRBJ1-1): KAGVTQTPRYLIKTRGQQVTLSCSPISGHRSVSWYQQTPGQGLQFLFEYFSETQRNKGNFPGRFSGRQFSNSRSEMNVSTLELGDSALYLCASSSRDRLSSEAFFGQGTRLTVV.

The V gene is TRBV2, the J gene TRBJ1-5, with D unclear. Trimming cost V 4 bases and J 6 bases, with 10 bases left between them. This CDR3 contains 13 residues. Germline CDR1 reads SNHLY; CDR2 reads FYNNEI. The CDR3 protein is CASSVWVAQPQHF. The CDR3 DNA reads TGTGCCAGCAGTGTATGGGTGGCTCAGCCCCAGCATTTT.

This clonotype was seen more than once but under ten times. The chain is built from TRBV6-1 and TRBJ2-4, with D perhaps TRBD2 (5 bases). The CDR3 has 13 residues. V lost 0 bases to trimming and J lost 13 bases, with 13 bases between them. The germline V gene encodes CDR1 MNHNS and CDR2 SASEGT. The CDR3 spells CASSEAGRWEQYF. DNA of the CDR3: TGTGCCAGCAGTGAAGCAGGGAGATGGGAGCAGTACTTC.

Regarding this clonotype: A much larger clone is a single base away; this may be a read error. This chain uses TRBV9 with TRBJ2-4; the D call may be TRBD1 or TRBD2 (7 bases each). V lost 7 bases, J lost 8 bases, and 16 bases lay in between. This CDR3 has 13 amino acids. CDR1 is SGDLS, CDR2 YYNGEE, per germline. Here the CDR3 DNA reads TGTGCCAGCGCAAGTCAGGGGGGGGACATTCAGTACTTC. Its protein product is CASASQGGDIQYF.